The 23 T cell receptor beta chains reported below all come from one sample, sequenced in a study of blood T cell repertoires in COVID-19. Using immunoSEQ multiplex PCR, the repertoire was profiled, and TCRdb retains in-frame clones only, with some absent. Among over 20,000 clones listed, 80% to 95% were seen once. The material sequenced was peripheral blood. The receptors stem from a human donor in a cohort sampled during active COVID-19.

CDR3 in amino acids: CASSFRETQYF. As DNA, the CDR3 is TGTGCCAGCAGCTTCAGAGAGACCCAGTACTTC. V usage is TRBV7-9 and J usage is TRBJ2-5; D uncertain. The CDR3 covers 11 residues. Trimming removed 3 bases at V and 4 bases at J, with 3 bases between. The V gene's germline CDR1 is SEHNR and CDR2 FQNEAQ (reference sequence).

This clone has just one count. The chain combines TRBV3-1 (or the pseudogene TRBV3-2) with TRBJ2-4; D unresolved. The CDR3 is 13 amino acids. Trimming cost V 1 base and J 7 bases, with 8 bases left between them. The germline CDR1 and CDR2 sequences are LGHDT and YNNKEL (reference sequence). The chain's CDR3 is CASSQAVENIQYF. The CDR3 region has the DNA TGTGCCAGCAGCCAAGCGGTAGAGAACATTCAGTACTTC.

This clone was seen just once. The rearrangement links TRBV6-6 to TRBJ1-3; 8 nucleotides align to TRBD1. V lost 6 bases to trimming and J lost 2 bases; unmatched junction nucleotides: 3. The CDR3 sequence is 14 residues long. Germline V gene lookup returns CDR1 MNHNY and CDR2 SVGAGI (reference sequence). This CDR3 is CASSTGGAGNTIYF. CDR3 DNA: TGTGCCAGCAGCACAGGGGGGGCTGGAAACACCATATATTTT.

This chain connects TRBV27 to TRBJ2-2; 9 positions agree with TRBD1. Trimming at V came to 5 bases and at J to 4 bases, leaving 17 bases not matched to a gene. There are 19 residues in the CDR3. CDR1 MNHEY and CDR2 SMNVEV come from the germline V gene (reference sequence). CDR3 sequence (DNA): TGTGCCAGCAGTAAACCCGGGACAGGGATGTTATTGAGCACCGGGGAGCTGTTTTTT. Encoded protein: CASSKPGTGMLLSTGELFF.

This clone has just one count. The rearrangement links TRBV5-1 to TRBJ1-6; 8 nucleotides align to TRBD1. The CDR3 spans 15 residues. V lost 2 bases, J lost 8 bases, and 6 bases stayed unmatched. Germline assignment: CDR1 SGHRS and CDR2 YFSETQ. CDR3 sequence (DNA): TGCGCCAGCAGCTTTACAGGGGGTTCGGATTCACCCCTCCACTTT. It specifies CASSFTGGSDSPLHF.

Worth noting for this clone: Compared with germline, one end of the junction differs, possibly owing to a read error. The chain's CDR3 is CASSPGQGAIGF. The CDR3, as DNA: TGTGCCAGCAGCCCCGGACAGGGGGCCATAGGTTTT. The chain has TRBV7-9 and TRBJ1-4; 11 bases map to TRBD1. This CDR3 has 12 residues. Germline V gene sequence: CDR1 SEHNR, CDR2 FQNEAQ (reference sequence).

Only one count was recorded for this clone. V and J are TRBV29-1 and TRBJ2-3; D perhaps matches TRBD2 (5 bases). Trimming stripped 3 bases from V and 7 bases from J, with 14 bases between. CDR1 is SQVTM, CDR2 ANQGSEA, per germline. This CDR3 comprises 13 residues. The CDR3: CSVDARGLNTQYF. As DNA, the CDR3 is TGCAGCGTTGACGCCAGAGGGCTAAATACGCAGTATTTT.

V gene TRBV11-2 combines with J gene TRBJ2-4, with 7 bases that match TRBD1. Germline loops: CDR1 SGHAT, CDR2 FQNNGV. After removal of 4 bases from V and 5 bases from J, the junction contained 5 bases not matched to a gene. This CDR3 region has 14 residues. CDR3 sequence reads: CASSYTGAQNIQYF. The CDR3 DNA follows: TGTGCCAGCAGCTATACAGGGGCGCAAAACATTCAGTACTTC.

The CDR3 region is CASSRETDTEAFF. In nucleotides, the CDR3 is TGTGCCAGCAGCCGAGAGACAGACACTGAAGCTTTCTTT. The chain combines TRBV7-3 with TRBJ1-1, with a weak D call TRBD1 (5 bases). The V gene's germline CDR1 is SGHTA and CDR2 FQGTGA. The CDR3 consists of 13 residues. Trimming removed 5 bases from V and 3 bases from J, with 10 bases in between. The full variable domain, its missing parts supplied by reference TRBV7-3 and TRBJ1-1, is GAGVSQTPSNKVTEKGKYVELRCDPISGHTALYWYRQSLGQGPEFLIYFQGTGAADDSGLPNDRFFAVRPEGSVSTLKIQRTERGDSAVYLCASSRETDTEAFFGQGTRLTVV.

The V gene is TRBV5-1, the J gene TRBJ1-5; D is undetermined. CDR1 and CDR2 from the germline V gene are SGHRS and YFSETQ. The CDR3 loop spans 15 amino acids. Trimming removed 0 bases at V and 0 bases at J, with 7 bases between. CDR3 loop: CASSLEPNSNQPQHF. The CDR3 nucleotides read TGCGCCAGCAGCTTGGAGCCGAATAGCAATCAGCCCCAGCATTTT.

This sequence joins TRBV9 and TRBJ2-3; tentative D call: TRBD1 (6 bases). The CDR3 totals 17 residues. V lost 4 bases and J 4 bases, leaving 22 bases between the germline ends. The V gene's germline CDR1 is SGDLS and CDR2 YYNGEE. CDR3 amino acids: CASSSGASYVSPDTQYF. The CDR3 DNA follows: TGTGCCAGCAGCTCAGGGGCCAGTTACGTGAGCCCAGATACGCAGTATTTT.

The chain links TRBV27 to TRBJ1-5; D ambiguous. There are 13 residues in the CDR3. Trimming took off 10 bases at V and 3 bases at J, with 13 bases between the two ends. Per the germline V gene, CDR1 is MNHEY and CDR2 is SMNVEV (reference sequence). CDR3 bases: TGTGCCACCCGAACCGGGAACAATCAGCCCCAGCATTTT. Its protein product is CATRTGNNQPQHF.

The CDR3: CASSSTGSPGNTIYF. In nucleotides, the CDR3 is TGTGCCAGCAGCTCGACAGGTAGTCCTGGAAACACCATATATTTT. This chain connects TRBV7-3 to TRBJ1-3; D is perhaps TRBD1 (6 bases). Trimming stripped 4 bases from V and 2 bases from J, with 12 bases between. Looked up from germline, CDR1 is SGHTA and CDR2 is FQGTGA. CDR3 length equals 15 residues.

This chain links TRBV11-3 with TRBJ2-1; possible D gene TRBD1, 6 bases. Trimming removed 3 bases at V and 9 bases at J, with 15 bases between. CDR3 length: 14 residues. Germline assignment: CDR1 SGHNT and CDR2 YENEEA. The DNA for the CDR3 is TGTGCCAGCAGCTTGGGGGCGGATGGTGGTGAGCAGTTCTTC. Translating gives CASSLGADGGEQFF.

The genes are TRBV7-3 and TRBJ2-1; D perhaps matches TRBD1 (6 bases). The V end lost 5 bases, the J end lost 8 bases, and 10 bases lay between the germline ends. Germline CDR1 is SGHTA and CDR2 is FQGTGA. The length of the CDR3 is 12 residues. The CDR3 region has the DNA TGTGCCAGCAGCCCTCAGGGGCATGAGCAGTTCTTC. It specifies CASSPQGHEQFF.

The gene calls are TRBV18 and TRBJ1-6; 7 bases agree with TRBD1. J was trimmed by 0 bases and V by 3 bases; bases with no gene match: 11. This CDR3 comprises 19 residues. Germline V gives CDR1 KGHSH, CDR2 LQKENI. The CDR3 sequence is CASSPRTGATDSYNSPLHF. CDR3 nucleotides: TGTGCCAGCTCACCCCGGACAGGTGCCACTGACTCCTATAATTCACCCCTCCACTTT.

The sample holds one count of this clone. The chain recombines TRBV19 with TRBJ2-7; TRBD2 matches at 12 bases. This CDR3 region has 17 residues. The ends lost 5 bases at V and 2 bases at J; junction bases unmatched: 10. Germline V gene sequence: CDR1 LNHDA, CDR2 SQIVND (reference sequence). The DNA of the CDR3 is TGTGCCAGTAGTGGACTAGCGGGGTCCCTCGGGGCCTACGAGCAGTACTTC. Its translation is CASSGLAGSLGAYEQYF.

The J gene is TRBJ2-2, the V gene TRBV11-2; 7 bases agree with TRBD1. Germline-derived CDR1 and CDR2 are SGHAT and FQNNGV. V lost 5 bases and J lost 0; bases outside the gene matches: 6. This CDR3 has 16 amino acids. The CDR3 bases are TGTGCCAGCAGCCCGAGGGGACAGTCGAACACCGGGGAGCTGTTTTTT. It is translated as CASSPRGQSNTGELFF.

In DNA form, the CDR3 reads TGCGCCAGCAGCTGGACTAGCGGCAATGAGCAGTTCTTC. This sequence encodes CASSWTSGNEQFF. V gene TRBV5-1 combines with J gene TRBJ2-1, with 10 bases matching TRBD2. CDR1 and CDR2 (germline): SGHRS, YFSETQ. The CDR3 loop spans 13 amino acids. J lost 6 bases, V lost 3 bases, and 0 bases had no gene match.

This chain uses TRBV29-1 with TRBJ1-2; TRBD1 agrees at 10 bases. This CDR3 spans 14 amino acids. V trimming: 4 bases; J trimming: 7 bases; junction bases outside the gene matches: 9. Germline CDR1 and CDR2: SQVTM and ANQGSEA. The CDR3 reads CSVATGTGALGYTF. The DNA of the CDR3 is TGCAGCGTTGCAACCGGGACAGGGGCTCTTGGCTACACCTTC.

The CDR3 region is CASSQLPGQVNTGELFF. The DNA for the CDR3 is TGTGCCAGCAGCCAACTTCCGGGACAGGTGAACACCGGGGAGCTGTTTTTT. The chain combines TRBV3-1 (or the pseudogene TRBV3-2) with TRBJ2-2, with TRBD1 identical over 8 bases. The V gene's germline CDR1 is LGHDT and CDR2 YNNKEL (reference sequence). V lost 2 bases and J lost 1; bases outside the gene matches: 6. The length of the CDR3 is 17 residues.

The CDR3 loop is CASSLAMAGGRSTDTQYF. The CDR3 region has the DNA TGCGCCAGCAGCTTGGCAATGGCGGGGGGGCGTAGCACAGATACGCAGTATTTT. This chain uses TRBV5-1 with TRBJ2-3; 9 bases align to TRBD2. J lost 0 bases, V lost 0 bases, and 8 bases had no gene match. The V gene's germline CDR1 is SGHRS and CDR2 YFSETQ. The CDR3 totals 18 residues.

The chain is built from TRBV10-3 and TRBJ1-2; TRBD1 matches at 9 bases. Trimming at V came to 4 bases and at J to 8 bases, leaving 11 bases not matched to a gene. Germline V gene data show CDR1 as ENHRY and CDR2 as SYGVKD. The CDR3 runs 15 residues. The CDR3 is CAISALGQGSSGYTF. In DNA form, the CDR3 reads TGTGCCATCAGTGCCCTTGGACAGGGGTCCTCCGGCTACACCTTC.